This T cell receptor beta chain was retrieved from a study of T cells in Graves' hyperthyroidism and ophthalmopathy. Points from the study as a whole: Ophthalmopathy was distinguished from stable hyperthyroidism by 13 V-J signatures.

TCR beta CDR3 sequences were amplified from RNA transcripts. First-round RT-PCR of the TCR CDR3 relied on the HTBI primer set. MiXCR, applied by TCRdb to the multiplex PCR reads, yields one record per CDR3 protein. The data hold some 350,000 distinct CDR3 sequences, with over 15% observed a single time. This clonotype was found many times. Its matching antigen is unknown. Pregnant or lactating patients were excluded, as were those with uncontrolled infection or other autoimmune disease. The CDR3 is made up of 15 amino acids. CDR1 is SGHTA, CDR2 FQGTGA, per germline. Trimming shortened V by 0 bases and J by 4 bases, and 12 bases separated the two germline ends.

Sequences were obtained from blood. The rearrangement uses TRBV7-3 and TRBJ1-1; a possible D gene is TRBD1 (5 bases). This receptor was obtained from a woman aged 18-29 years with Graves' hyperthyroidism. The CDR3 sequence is CASSLTRGSVTEAFF. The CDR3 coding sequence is TGTGCCAGCAGCTTAACGCGGGGCTCGGTCACTGAAGCTTTCTTT.